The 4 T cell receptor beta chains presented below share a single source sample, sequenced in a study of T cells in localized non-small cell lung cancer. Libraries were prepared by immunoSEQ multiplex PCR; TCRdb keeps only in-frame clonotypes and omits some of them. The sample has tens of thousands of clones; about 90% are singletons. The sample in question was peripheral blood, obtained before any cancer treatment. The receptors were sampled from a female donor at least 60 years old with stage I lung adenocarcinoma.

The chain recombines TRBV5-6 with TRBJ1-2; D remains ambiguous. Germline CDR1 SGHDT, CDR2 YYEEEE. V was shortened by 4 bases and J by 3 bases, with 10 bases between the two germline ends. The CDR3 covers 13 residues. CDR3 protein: CASSPDRDYGYTF. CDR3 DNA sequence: TGTGCCAGCAGCCCAGACCGAGACTATGGCTACACCTTC.

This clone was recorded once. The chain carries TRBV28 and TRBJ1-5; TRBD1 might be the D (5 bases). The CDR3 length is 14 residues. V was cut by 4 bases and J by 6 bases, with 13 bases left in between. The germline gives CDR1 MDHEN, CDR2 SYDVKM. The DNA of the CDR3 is TGTGCCAGCAGTTATCTGGGGGGTATTCAGCCCCAGCATTTT. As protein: CASSYLGGIQPQHF.

CDR3 region: CASTLAGGDNSPLHF. The DNA for the CDR3 is TGTGCCAGCACCCTCGCGGGGGGAGATAATTCACCCCTCCACTTT. The chain carries TRBV25-1 and TRBJ1-6; D possibly corresponds to TRBD1 (5 bases). V was trimmed by 7 bases and J by 5 bases, leaving 15 bases between them. CDR3 length equals 15 residues. Germline V gene lookup returns CDR1 MGHDK and CDR2 SYGVNS.

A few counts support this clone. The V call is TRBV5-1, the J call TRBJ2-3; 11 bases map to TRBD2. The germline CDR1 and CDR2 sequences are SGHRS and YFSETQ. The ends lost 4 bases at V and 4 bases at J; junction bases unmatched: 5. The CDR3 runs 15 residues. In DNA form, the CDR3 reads TGCGCCAGCAGCCGGACTAGCGGGCGCGCAGATACGCAGTATTTT. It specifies CASSRTSGRADTQYF.